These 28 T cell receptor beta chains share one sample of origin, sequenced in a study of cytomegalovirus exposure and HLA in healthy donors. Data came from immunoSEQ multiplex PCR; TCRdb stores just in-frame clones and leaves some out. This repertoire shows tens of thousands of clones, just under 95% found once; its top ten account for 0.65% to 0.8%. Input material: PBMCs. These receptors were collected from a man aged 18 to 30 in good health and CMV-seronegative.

DNA for the CDR3: TGTGCCAGCAGCTTCAGAGCGGGAGGCTCCTACAATGAGCAGTTCTTC. Its translation: CASSFRAGGSYNEQFF. The chain couples TRBV7-2 to TRBJ2-1; 9 nucleotides agree with TRBD2. The junction had 3 bases not matched to a gene; V was cut back by 3 bases and J by 0 bases. The CDR3 is 16 amino acids. CDR1 SGHTA and CDR2 FQGNSA come from the germline V gene.

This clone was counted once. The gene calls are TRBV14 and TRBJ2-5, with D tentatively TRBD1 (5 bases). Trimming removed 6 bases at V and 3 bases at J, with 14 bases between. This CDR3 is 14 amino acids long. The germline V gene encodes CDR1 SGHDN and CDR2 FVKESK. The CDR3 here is CASRHRGSKETQYF. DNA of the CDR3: TGTGCCAGCAGGCATAGGGGCAGCAAAGAGACCCAGTACTTC.

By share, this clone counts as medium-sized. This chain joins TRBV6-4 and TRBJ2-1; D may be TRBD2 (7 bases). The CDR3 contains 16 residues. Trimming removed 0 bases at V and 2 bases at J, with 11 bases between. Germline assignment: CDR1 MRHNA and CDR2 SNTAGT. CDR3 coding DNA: TGTGCCAGCAGTGACTCTGCGGGGGCCCCCTACAATGAGCAGTTCTTC. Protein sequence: CASSDSAGAPYNEQFF.

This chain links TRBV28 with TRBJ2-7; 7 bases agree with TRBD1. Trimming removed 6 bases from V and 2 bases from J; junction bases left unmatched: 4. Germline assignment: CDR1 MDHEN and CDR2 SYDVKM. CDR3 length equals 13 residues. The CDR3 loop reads CASRGQRAYEQYF. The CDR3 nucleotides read TGTGCCAGCAGGGGACAGAGAGCCTACGAGCAGTACTTC. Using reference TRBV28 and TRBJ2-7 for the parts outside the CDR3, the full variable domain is DVKVTQSSRYLVKRTGEKVFLECVQDMDHENMFWYRQDPGLGLRLIYFSYDVKMKEKGDIPEGYSVSREKKERFSLILESASTNQTSMYLCASRGQRAYEQYFGPGTRLTVT.

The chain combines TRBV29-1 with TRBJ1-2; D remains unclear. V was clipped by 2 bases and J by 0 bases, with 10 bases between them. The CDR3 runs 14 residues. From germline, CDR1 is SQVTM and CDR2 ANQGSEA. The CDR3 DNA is TGCAGCGTTGAATCGGACGGGACTAACTATGGCTACACCTTC. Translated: CSVESDGTNYGYTF.

CDR3 nucleotides: TGTGCCAGCAGATTGGGGGAAAACAGGGCCCCGAGCACAGATACGCAGTATTTT. This encodes CASRLGENRAPSTDTQYF. J is TRBJ2-3 and V is TRBV28, with a possible D match to TRBD1 (6 bases). V was trimmed by 6 bases and J by 0 bases, leaving 22 bases between them. In germline, CDR1 is MDHEN, CDR2 SYDVKM. CDR3 length: 18 residues.

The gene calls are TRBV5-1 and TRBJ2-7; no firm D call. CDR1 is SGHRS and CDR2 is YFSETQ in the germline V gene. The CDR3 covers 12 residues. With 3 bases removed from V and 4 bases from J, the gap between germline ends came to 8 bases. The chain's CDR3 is CASSSGWYEQYF. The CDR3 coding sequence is TGCGCCAGCAGCTCCGGGTGGTACGAGCAGTACTTC.

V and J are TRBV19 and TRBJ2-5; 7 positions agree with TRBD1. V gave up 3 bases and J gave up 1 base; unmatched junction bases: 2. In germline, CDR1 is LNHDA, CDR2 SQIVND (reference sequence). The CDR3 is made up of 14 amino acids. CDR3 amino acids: CASSIRDSQETQYF. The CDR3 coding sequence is TGTGCCAGTAGTATCAGGGACAGCCAAGAGACCCAGTACTTC.

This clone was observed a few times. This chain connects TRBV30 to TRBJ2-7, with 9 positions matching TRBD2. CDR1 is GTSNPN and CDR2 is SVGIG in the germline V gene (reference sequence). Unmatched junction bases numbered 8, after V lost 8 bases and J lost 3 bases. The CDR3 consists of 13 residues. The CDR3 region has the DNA TGTGCCCTAACACTAGCGGGTAACTACGAGCAGTACTTC. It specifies CALTLAGNYEQYF.

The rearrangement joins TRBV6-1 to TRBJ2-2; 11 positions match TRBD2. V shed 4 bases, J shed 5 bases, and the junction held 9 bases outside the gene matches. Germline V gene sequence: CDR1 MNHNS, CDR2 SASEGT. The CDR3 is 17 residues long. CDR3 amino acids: CASSAQVGLAVTGELFF. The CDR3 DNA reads TGTGCCAGCAGTGCCCAAGTGGGACTAGCGGTTACCGGGGAGCTGTTTTTT.

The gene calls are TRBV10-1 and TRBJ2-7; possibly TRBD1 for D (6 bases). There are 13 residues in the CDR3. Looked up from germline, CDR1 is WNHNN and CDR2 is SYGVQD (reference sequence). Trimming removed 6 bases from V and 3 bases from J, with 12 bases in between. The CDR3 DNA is TGCGCCAGCAGCCCCGGGACAAGCTACGAGCAGTACTTC. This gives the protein CASSPGTSYEQYF.

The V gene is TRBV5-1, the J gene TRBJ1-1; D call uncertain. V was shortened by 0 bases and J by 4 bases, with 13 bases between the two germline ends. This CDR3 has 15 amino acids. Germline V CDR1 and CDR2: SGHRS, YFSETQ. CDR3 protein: CASSLGPYRGTEAFF. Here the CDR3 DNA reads TGCGCCAGCAGCTTGGGGCCCTATCGAGGCACTGAAGCTTTCTTT. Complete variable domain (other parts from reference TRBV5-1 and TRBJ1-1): KAGVTQTPRYLIKTRGQQVTLSCSPISGHRSVSWYQQTPGQGLQFLFEYFSETQRNKGNFPGRFSGRQFSNSRSEMNVSTLELGDSALYLCASSLGPYRGTEAFFGQGTRLTVV.

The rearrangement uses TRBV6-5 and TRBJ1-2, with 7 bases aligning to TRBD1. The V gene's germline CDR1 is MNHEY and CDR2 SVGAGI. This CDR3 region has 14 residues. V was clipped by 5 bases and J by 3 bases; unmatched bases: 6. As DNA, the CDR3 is TGTGCCAGCAGTACGGGACAGCTCCACTATGGCTACACCTTC. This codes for CASSTGQLHYGYTF.

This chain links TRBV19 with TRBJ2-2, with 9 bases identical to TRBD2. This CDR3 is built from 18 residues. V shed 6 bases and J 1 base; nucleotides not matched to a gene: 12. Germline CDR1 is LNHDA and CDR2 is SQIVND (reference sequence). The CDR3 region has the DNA TGTGCCAGTAGGCCGGCTAGCGGGACGTGGATGAACACCGGGGAGCTGTTTTTT. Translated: CASRPASGTWMNTGELFF.

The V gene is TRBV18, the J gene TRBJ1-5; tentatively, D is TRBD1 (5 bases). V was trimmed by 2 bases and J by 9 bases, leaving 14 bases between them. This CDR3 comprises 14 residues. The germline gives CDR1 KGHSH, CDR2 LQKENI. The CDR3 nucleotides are TGTGCCAGCTCACCAGGGCAGGGCAATTGGCCCCAGCATTTT. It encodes CASSPGQGNWPQHF.

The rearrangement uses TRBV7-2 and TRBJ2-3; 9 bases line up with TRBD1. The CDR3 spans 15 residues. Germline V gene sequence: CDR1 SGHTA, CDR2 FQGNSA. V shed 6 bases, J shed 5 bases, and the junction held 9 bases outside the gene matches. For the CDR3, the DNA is TGTGCCAGCAGGGGCCCGGGACAGGGTAAAGATACGCAGTATTTT. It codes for CASRGPGQGKDTQYF.

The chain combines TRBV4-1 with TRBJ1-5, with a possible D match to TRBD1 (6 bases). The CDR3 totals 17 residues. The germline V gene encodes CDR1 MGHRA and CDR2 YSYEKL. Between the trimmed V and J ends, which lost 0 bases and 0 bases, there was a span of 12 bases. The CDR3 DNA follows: TGCGCCAGCAGCCAAGACAGGGGAATATATAGCAATCAGCCCCAGCATTTT. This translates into CASSQDRGIYSNQPQHF.

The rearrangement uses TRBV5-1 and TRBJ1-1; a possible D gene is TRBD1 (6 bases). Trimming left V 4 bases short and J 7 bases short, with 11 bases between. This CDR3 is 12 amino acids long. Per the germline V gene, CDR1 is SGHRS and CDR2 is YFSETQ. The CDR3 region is CASSTGQSEAFF. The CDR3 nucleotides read TGCGCCAGCAGCACCGGACAGAGTGAAGCTTTCTTT.

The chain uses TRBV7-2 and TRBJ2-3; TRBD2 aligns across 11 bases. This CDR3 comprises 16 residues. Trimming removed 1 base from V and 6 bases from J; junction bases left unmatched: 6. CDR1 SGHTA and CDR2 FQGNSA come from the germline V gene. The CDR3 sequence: CASSLGSSGGQDTQYF. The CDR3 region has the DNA TGTGCCAGCAGCTTAGGTTCTAGCGGGGGGCAGGATACGCAGTATTTT.

Here the CDR3 reads CASSLRQGVKKLFF. In DNA, the CDR3 is TGTGCCAGCAGCCTACGACAGGGGGTAAAGAAACTGTTTTTT. The V call is TRBV7-9, the J call TRBJ1-4, with 9 bases fitting TRBD1. Trimming took 5 bases from V and 11 from J; bases not matched to a gene: 9. CDR3 size: 14 residues. Germline CDR1 SEHNR, CDR2 FQNEAQ (reference sequence).

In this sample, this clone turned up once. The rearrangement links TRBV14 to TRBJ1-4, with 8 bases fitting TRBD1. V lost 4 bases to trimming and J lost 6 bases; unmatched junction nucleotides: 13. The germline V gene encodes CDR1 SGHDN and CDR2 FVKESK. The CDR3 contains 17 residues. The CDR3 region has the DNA TGTGCCAGCAGCCCCTATCGAACAGGGGGAATTTATGAAAAACTGTTTTTT. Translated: CASSPYRTGGIYEKLFF.

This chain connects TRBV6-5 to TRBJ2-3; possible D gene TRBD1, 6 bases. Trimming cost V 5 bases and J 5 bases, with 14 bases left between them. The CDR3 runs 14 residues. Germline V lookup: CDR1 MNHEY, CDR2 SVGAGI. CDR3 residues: CASSRTGLEDTQYF. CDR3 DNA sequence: TGTGCCAGCAGTCGTACAGGGTTGGAAGATACGCAGTATTTT.

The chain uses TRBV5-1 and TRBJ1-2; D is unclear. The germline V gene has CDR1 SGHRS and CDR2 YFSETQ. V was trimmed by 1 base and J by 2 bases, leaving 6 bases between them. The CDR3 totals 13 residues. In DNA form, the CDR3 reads TGCGCCAGCAGCTTGACAGAGAACTATGGCTACACCTTC. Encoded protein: CASSLTENYGYTF.

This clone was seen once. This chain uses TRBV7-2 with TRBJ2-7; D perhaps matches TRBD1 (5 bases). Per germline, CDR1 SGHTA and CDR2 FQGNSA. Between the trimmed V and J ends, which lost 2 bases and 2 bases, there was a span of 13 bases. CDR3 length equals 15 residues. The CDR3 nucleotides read TGTGCCAGCAGCTTACATGGGCTGGGGCCCTACGAGCAGTACTTC. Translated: CASSLHGLGPYEQYF.

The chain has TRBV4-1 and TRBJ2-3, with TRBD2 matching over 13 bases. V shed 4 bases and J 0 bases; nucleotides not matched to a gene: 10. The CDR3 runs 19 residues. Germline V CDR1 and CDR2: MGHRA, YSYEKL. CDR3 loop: CASSPGLAGVGLSTDTQYF. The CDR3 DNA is TGCGCCAGCAGCCCCGGACTAGCGGGAGTCGGTTTAAGCACAGATACGCAGTATTTT.

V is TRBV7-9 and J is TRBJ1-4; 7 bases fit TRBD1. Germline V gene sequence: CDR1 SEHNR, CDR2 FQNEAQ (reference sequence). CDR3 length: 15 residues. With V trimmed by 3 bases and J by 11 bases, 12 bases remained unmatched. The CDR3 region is CASSFSRQGAVKLFF. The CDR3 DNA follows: TGTGCCAGCAGCTTCAGCCGACAGGGCGCGGTTAAACTGTTTTTT. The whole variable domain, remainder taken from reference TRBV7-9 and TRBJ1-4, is DTGVSQNPRHKITKRGQNVTFRCDPISEHNRLYWYRQTLGQGPEFLTYFQNEAQLEKSRLLSDRFSAERPKGSFSTLEIQRTEQGDSAMYLCASSFSRQGAVKLFFGSGTQLSVL.

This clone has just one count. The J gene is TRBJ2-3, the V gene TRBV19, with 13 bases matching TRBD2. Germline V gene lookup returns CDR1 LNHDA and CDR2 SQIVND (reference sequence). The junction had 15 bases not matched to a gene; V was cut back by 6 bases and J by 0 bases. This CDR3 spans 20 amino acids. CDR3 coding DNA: TGTGCCAGTAGCAACAGACTAGCGGGGGGATCATCTGGGAGCACAGATACGCAGTATTTT. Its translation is CASSNRLAGGSSGSTDTQYF.

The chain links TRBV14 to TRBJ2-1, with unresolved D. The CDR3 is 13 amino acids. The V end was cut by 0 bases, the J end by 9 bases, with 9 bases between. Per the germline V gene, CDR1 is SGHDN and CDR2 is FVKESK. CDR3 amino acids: CASSQELRGEQFF. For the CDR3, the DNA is TGTGCCAGCAGCCAAGAACTTCGCGGTGAGCAGTTCTTC.